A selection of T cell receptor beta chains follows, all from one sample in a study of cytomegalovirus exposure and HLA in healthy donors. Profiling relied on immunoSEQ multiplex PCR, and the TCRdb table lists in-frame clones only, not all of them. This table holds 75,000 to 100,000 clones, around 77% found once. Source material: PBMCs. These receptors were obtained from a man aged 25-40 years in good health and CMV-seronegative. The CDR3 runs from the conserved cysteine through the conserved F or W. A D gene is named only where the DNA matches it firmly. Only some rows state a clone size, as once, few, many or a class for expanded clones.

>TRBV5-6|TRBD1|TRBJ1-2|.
CASSFLDRANYGYTF
TGTGCCAGCAGCTTTCTCGACAGGGCTAACTATGGCTACACCTTC
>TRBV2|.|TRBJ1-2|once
CASHRANYGYTF
TGTGCCAGCCACAGAGCTAACTATGGCTACACCTTC
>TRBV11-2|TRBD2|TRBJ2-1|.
CASSGRADSSYNEQFF
TGTGCCAGCAGCGGGAGGGCCGATAGCTCCTACAATGAGCAGTTCTTC
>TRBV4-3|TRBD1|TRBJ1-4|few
CASSQGTGGSEKLFF
TGCGCCAGCAGCCAAGGTACAGGGGGGAGTGAAAAACTGTTTTTT
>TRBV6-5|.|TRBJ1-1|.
CASRRTANTEAFF
TGTGCCAGCAGGAGGACAGCCAACACTGAAGCTTTCTTT
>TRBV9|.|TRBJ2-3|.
CASSVGRDTQYF
TGTGCCAGCAGCGTTGGGCGAGATACGCAGTATTTT
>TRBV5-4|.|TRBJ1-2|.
CASSLANREHGYTF
TGTGCCAGCAGCTTGGCCAACAGGGAACATGGCTACACCTTC
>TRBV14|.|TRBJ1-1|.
CASSQVAGRWETEAFF
TGTGCCAGCAGCCAAGTCGCGGGGCGTTGGGAAACTGAAGCTTTCTTT
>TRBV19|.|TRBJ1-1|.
CASSTAGRPNTEAFF
TGTGCCAGTAGTACGGCGGGGAGGCCTAACACTGAAGCTTTCTTT
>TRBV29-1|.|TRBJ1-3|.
CSATLGDTIYF
TGCAGCGCCACCCTAGGCGACACCATATATTTT
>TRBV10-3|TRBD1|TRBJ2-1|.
CAIYPGKDRGPNEQFF
TGTGCCATCTACCCTGGTAAGGACAGGGGGCCGAATGAGCAGTTCTTC
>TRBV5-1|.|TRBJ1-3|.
CASSWGATRSGNTIYF
TGCGCCAGCAGCTGGGGAGCCACGCGCTCTGGAAACACCATATATTTT
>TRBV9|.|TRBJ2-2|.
CASSVVSNTGELFF
TGTGCCAGCAGCGTAGTATCTAACACCGGGGAGCTGTTTTTT
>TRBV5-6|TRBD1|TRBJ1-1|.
CASGLGGVPIVAFF
TGTGCCAGTGGGCTAGGGGGCGTTCCTATAGTAGCTTTCTTT
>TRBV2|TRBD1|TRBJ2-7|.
CASSHRTGGHEQYF
TGTGCCAGCAGCCACAGGACAGGGGGCCACGAGCAGTACTTC
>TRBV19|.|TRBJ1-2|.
CASSSYSNYGYTF
TGTGCCAGTAGCTCTTACAGTAACTATGGCTACACCTTC
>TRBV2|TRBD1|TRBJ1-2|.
CASSVGRGDGYTF
TGTGCCAGCAGTGTAGGCAGGGGGGATGGCTACACCTTC
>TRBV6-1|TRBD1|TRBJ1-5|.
CASSGDRVYSQPQHF
TGTGCCAGCAGTGGTGACAGGGTGTACAGTCAGCCCCAGCATTTT
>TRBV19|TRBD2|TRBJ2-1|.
CASSTPLRTSGSYEQFF
TGTGCCAGTAGCACCCCCCTTAGGACTAGCGGGAGTTATGAGCAGTTCTTC